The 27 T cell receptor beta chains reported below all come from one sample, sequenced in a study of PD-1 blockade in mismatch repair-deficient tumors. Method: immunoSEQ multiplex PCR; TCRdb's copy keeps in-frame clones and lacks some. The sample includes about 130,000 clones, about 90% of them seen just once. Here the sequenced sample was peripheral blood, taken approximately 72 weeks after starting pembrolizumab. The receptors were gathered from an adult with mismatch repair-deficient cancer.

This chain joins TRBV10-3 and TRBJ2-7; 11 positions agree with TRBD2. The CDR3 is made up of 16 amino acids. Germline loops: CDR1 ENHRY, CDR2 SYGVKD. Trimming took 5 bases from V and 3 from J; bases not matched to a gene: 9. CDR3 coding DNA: TGTGCCATCAGTCCCCTGACTAGCGGGAAACTCTACGAGCAGTACTTC. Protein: CAISPLTSGKLYEQYF.

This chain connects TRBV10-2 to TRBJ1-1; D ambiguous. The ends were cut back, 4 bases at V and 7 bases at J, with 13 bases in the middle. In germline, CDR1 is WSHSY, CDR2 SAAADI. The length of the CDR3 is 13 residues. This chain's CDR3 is CASSVRPELEAFF. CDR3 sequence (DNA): TGCGCCAGCAGTGTACGTCCAGAACTTGAAGCTTTCTTT.

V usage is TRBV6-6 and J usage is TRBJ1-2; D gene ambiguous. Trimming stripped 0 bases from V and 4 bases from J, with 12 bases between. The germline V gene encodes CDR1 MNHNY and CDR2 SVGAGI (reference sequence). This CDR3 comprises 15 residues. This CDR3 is CASSYSWTRGYGYTF. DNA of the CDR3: TGTGCCAGCAGTTACTCGTGGACCCGGGGCTATGGCTACACCTTC.

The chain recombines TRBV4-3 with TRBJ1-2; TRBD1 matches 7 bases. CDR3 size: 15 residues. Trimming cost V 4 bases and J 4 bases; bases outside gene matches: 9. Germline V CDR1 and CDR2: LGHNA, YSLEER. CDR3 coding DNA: TGCGCCAGCAGCCTAACGGACAGGAATCTCTATGGCTACACCTTC. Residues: CASSLTDRNLYGYTF.

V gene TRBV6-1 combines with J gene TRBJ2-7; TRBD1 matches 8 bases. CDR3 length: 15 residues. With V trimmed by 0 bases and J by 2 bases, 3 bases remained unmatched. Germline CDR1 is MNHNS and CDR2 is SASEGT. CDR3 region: CASSEALQGAYEQYF. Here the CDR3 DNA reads TGTGCCAGCAGTGAAGCGCTACAGGGGGCCTACGAGCAGTACTTC.

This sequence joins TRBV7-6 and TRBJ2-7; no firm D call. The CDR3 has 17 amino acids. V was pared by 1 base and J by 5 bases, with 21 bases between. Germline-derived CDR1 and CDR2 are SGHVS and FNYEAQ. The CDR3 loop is CASSLGRRARLIHEQYF. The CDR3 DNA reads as TGTGCCAGCAGCTTAGGCCGTCGGGCTAGACTCATCCACGAGCAGTACTTC.

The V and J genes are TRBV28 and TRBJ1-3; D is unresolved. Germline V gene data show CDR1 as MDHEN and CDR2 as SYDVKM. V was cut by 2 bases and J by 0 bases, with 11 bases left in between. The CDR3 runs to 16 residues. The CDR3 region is CASSLNPPGSGNTIYF. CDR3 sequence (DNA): TGTGCCAGCAGTTTAAATCCGCCGGGCTCTGGAAACACCATATATTTT.

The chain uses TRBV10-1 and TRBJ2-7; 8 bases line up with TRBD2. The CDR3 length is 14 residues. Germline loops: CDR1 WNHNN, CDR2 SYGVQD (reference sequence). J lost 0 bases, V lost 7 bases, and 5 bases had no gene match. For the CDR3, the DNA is TGCGCCAGCAATGCCGGGACTAGCTCCTACGAGCAGTACTTC. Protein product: CASNAGTSSYEQYF.

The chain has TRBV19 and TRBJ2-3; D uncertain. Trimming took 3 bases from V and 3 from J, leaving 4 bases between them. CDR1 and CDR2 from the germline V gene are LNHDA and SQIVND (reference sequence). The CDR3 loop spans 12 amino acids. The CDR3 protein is CASSIGTDTQYF. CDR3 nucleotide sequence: TGTGCCAGTAGTATCGGGACAGATACGCAGTATTTT.

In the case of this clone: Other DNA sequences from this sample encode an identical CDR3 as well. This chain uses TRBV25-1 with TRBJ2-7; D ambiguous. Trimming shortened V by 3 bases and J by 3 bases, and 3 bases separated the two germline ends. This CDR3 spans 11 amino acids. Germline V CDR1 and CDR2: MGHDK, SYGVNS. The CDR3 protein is CASSDSYEQYF. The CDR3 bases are TGTGCCAGCAGTGACAGCTACGAGCAGTACTTC.

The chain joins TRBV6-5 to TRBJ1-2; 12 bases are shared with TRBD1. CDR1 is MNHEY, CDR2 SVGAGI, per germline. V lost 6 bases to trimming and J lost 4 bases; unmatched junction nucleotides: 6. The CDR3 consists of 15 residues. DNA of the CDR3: TGTGCCAGCAGCCTGGGACAGGGGGCCTTCTATGGCTACACCTTC. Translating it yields CASSLGQGAFYGYTF.

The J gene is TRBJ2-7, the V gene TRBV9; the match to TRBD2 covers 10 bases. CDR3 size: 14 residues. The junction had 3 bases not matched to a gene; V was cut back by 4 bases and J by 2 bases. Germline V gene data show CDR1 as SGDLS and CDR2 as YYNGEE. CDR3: CASSPAGGAYEQYF. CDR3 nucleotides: TGTGCCAGCAGCCCAGCGGGAGGGGCCTACGAGCAGTACTTC.

CDR3 residues: CASSLGGAADEQYF. In DNA, the CDR3 is TGTGCCAGCAGCTTAGGGGGGGCGGCGGACGAGCAGTACTTC. The V call is TRBV7-9, the J call TRBJ2-7; D may match TRBD1 or TRBD2 (6 bases each). The germline V gene encodes CDR1 SEHNR and CDR2 FQNEAQ (reference sequence). The CDR3 runs to 14 residues. V shed 1 base and J shed 5 bases, with 12 bases lying between them.

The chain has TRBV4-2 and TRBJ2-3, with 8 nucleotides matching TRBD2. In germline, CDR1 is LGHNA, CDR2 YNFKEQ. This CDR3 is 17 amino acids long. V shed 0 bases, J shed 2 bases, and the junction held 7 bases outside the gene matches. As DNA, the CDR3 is TGTGCCAGCAGCCAAGATACCCCTAGCGGGTTCACAGATACGCAGTATTTT. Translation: CASSQDTPSGFTDTQYF.

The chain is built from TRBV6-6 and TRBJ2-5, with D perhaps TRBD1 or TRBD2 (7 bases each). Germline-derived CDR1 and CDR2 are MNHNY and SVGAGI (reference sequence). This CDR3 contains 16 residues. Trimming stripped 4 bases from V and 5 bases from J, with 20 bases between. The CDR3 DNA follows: TGTGCCAGCAGTTTAGGGGGCCCGACTAGCAGGGAGACCCAGTACTTC. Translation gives CASSLGGPTSRETQYF.

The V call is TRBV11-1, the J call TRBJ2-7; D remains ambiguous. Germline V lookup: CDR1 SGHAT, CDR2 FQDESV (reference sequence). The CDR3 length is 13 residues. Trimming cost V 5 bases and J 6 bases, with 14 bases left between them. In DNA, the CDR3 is TGTGCCAGCAGCCTCGGATTATTTGTCGAGCAGTACTTC. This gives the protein CASSLGLFVEQYF.

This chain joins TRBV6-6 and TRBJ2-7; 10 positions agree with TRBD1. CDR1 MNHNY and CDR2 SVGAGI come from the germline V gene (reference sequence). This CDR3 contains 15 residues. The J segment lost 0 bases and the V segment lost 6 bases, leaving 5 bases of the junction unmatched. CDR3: CASSRGQGSSYEQYF. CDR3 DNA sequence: TGTGCCAGCAGCCGGGGACAGGGGAGCTCCTACGAGCAGTACTTC.

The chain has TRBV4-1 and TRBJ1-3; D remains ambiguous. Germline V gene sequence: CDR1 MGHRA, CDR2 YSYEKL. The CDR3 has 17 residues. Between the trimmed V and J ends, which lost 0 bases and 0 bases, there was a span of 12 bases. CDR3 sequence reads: CASSQDPPPFSGNTIYF. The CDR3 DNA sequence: TGCGCCAGCAGCCAAGATCCTCCACCTTTCTCTGGAAACACCATATATTTT.

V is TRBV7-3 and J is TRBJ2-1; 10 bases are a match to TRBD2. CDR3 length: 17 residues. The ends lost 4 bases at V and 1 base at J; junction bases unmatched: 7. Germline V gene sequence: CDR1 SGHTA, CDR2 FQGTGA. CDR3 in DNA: TGTGCCAGCAGCTCCGGGTTAGCGGGAGGATCCTACAATGAGCAGTTCTTC. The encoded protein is CASSSGLAGGSYNEQFF.

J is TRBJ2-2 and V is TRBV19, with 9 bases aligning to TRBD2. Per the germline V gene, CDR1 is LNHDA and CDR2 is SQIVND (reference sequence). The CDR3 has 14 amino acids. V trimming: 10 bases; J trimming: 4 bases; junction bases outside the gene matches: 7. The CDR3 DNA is TGTGCCACACGCAGTAGCGGGAGCACCGGGGAGCTGTTTTTT. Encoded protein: CATRSSGSTGELFF.

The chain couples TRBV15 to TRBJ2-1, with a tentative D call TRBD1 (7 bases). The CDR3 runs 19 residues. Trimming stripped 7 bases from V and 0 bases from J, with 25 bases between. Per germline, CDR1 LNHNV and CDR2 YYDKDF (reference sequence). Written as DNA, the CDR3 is TGTGCCACCATCCAGACAGGGCCCCTAGCGAAGAGCTCCTACAATGAGCAGTTCTTC. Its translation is CATIQTGPLAKSSYNEQFF.

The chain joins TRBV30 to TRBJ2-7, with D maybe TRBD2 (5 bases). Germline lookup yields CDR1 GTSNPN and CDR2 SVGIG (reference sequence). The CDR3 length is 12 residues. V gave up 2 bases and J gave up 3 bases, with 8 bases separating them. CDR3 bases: TGTGCCTGGAGTTACGGGGTCTACGAGCAGTACTTC. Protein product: CAWSYGVYEQYF.

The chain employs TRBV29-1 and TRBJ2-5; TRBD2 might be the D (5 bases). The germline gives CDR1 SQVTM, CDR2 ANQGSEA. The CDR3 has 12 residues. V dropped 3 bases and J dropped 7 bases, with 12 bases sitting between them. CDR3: CSVDVAGGTQYF. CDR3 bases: TGCAGCGTTGACGTCGCAGGAGGGACCCAGTACTTC.

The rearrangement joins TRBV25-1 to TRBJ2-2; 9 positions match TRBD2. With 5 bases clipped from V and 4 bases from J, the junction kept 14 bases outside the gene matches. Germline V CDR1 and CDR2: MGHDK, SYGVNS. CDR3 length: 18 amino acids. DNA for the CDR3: TGTGCCAGCAGTAGTAGCGGGAGCTTACTCTTGTCCACCGGGGAGCTGTTTTTT. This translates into CASSSSGSLLLSTGELFF.

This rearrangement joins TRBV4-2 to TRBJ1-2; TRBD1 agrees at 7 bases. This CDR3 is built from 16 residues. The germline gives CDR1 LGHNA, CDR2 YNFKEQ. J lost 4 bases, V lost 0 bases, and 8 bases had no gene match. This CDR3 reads CASSQDIWGTAYGYTF. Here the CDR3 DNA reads TGTGCCAGCAGCCAAGACATATGGGGGACAGCCTATGGCTACACCTTC.

CDR3 region: CASSQEWAGEVDTQYF. DNA of the CDR3: TGCGCCAGCAGCCAAGAATGGGCGGGAGAAGTAGATACGCAGTATTTT. This sequence joins TRBV4-3 and TRBJ2-3, with 7 bases aligning to TRBD2. This CDR3 spans 16 amino acids. Germline CDR1 and CDR2: LGHNA and YSLEER. The trim removed 0 bases at V and 5 bases at J, leaving 8 bases unmatched.

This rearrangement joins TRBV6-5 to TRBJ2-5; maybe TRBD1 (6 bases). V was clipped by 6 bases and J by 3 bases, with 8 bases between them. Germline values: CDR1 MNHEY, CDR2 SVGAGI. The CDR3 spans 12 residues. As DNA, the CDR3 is TGTGCCAGCAGGGACAGAAAAGAGACCCAGTACTTC. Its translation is CASRDRKETQYF.